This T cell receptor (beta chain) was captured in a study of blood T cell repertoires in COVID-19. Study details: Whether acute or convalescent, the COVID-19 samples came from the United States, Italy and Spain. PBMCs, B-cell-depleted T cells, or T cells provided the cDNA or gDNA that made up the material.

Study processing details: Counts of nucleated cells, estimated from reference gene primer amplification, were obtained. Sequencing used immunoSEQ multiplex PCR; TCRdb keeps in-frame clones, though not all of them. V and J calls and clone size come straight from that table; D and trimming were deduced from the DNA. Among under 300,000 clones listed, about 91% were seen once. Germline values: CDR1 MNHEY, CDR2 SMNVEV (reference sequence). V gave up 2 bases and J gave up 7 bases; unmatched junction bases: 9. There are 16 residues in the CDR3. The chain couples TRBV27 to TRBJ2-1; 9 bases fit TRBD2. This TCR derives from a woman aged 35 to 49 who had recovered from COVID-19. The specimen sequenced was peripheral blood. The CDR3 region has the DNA TGTGCCAGCAGTTTAGTTTCTAGCGGGACGTCTAATGAGCAGTTCTTC. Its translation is CASSLVSSGTSNEQFF.